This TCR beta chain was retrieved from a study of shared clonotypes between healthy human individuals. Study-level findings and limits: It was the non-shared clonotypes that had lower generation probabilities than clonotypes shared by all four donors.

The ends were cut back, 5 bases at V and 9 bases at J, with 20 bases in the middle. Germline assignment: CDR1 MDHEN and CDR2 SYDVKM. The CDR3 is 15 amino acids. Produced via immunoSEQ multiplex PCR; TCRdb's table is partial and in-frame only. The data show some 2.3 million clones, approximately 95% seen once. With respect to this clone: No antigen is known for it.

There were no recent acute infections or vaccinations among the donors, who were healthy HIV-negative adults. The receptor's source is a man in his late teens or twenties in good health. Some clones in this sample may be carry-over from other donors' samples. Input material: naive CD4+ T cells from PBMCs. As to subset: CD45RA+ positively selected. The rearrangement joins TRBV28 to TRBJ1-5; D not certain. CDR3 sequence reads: CASSPPRATGRPQHF. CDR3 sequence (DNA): TGTGCCAGCAGTCCACCACGGGCCACCGGCAGGCCCCAGCATTTT.